This T cell receptor (beta chain) was retrieved from a study of blood T cells in healthy people across ages (dated by TCRdb to 2014 to 2015). Some background on the complete study: Template switching captured roughly one uniquely barcoded TCR beta cDNA molecule per two T cells in model experiments. To track age-related changes in TCR beta repertoire diversity, the study relied on deep sequencing normalized with unique cDNA molecular identifiers. Four age groups were formed from the donors: young (average 16 years), middle-aged (approximately 39), aged (over 55) and long-lived (roughly 88). To avoid experimental bias, donors of different ages were distributed randomly across sequencing lanes. For two donors (one aged 18 to 29 and one aged 80 or older), the study analyzed two additional independent replicas of 1 million unique cDNA reads from the same blood draw. Broader findings and caveats from the paper: Because profiling used bulk unsorted PBMCs, naive and antigen-experienced compartments could not be compared conclusively. There was a strong correlation between observed TCR beta diversity and the percentage of naive T cells measured by flow cytometry. Donor CMV infection status was unknown, potentially confounding age-related changes in expanded clonotypes. Compared with the aged group, the long-lived group had more naive CD4+ T cells, fewer expanded clones and increased TCR diversity, suggesting age selection. Estimates of total diversity from one million sequenced T cells were regarded as lower bounds and underestimates. As age increased, observed TCR beta diversity per million T cells dropped in a roughly linear way, and a significant reduction was already evident by age 40.

About this clonotype itself: The antigen this receptor binds is unknown. Base qualities are not provided; no much larger clone lies one nucleotide away.

Systemically healthy Caucasian individuals from Russia, 39 in total and aged about 6 to 95 years, were included as donors. Each donor gave around 9 milliliters of peripheral blood, collected into EDTA-treated Vacutainer tubes. PBMCs were isolated by Ficoll-Paque density-gradient centrifugation, with at least 7 million obtained per sample. Total RNA, at least 5.5 micrograms per sample, was extracted from PBMCs with Trizol reagent. Naive CD45RAhigh/CD27high T cell percentages were measured by flow cytometry on a PBMC aliquot from every donor. The library was built by means of 5' RACE. Sequencing was carried out with an Illumina HiSeq 2500. A second PCR of roughly 6 to 11 cycles was run with a J-beta primer mix and a sample-barcoded 5' primer. A template-switch 5' adaptor carrying 12 random nucleotides introduced a unique molecular identifier onto each TCR beta cDNA molecule. Each sample yielded at least 2.5 million CDR3-containing paired-end reads. First-strand cDNA synthesis was performed from all RNA using the Mint cDNA synthesis kit, with priming by a TRBC-specific oligonucleotide. Following uracil-DNA glycosylase treatment, all cDNA underwent a first 18-cycle PCR with the universal primers M1SS and BC2_uni_R. Turning to the authors' computational methods: For normalization, 1 million high-quality reads were randomly selected from each sample, with every read carrying a distinct molecular identifier. Reads with shared molecular identifiers were discarded instead of being binned into consensus sequences. CDR3 identification, clonotype clustering and error correction used MiTCR with a Q25 quality threshold and the strictest error-elimination algorithm. A nonparametric unseen species model with Euler transformation was used to estimate lower-bound total TCR beta diversity. The public reads were quality trimmed at Q25 with fastp and then assembled into clones with MiXCR by TCRdb, keeping productive beta chains. CDR3 protein duplicates are merged, each entry listing the most common genes and DNA. The V and J calls, along with clone size, are taken from TCRdb and not from the paper's own processing. For this sample the table gives some 1.6 million distinct CDR3 sequences, of which almost 35% were detected only once. Approximately 10% of the sample belongs to the ten largest clones.

Sequencing was carried out using blood. The sequence was obtained from a woman under 40 in good health.

The encoded CDR3 is CSAPDRGGETQYF. Here is the DNA: TGCAGTGCCCCGGACAGGGGGGGAGAGACCCAGTACTTC. The chain links TRBV20-1 with TRBJ2-5, and TRBD1 aligns with 10 junction nucleotides. The CDR3 spans 13 residues, from the cysteine through the phenylalanine. Kept here is only the CDR3 DNA, which spans 39 bases and is read in frame from base 1. At the junction V is shortened by 6 bases and J by 4 bases; bases outside the gene matches: 5. CDR1 and CDR2 are drawn from the germline V gene (reference sequence): DFQATT, SNEGSKA.